This record looks at one TCR beta chain sequence and its context. Sequencing used immunoSEQ multiplex PCR; TCRdb keeps in-frame clones, though not all of them. Altogether some 170,000 clones are present, approximately 80% being singletons, with the ten largest covering roughly 15%. The sample is drawn from a study of blood T cell repertoires in COVID-19. Study information: Acute-phase and convalescent COVID-19 samples originated in the United States, Italy and Spain.

Participants reported their clinical history, and cohort assignment relied on those reports. Each recovered donor of Cohort 3 presented with two negative PCRs, clearance, or symptom resolution. Germline V gene lookup returns CDR1 SGHDT and CDR2 YYEEEE. V was shortened by 2 bases and J by 4 bases, with 18 bases between the two germline ends. This CDR3 comprises 16 residues. The sequence derives from a man aged 50 to 60 who had recovered from COVID-19. This chain uses TRBV5-6 with TRBJ1-1, with TRBD1 as a possible D gene (5 bases). What was sequenced was PBMCs or T cells enriched from blood (not recorded which). The CDR3 sequence is CASSLFYTGGGTEAFF. In DNA, the CDR3 is TGTGCCAGCAGCTTATTTTACACTGGCGGGGGCACTGAAGCTTTCTTT.